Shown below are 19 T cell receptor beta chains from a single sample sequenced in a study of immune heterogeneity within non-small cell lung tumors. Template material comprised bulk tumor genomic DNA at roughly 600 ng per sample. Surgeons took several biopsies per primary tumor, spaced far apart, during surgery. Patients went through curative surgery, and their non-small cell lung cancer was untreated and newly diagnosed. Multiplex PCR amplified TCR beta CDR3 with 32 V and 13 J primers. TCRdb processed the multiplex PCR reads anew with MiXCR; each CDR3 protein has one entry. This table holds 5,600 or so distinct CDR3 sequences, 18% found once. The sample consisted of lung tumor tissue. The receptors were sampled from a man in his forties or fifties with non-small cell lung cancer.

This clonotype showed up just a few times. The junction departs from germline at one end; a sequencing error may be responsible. The CDR3 region is CSARSGGDLEVFF. CDR3 DNA: TGCAGTGCCCGGTCGGGAGGGGACCTTGAAGTTTTCTTT. The chain joins TRBV20-1 to TRBJ1-1; TRBD1 is a possible D gene (5 bases). The CDR3 contains 13 residues. Germline V gene sequence: CDR1 DFQATT, CDR2 SNEGSKA (reference sequence).

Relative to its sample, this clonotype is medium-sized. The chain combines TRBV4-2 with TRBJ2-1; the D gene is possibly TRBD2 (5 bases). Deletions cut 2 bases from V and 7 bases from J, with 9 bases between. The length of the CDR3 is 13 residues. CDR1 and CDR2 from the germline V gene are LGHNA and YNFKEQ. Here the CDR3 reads CASSQTWRNEQFF. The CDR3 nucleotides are TGTGCCAGCAGCCAAACCTGGAGGAATGAGCAGTTCTTC.

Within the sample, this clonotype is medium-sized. The CDR3 bases are TGTGCCAGCAGAGCCTCCGGGACAGGGCTACGCGTGCAGTACTTC. Its translation is CASRASGTGLRVQYF. The V call is TRBV25-1, the J call TRBJ2-7; 9 nucleotides line up with TRBD1. The V segment lost 6 bases and the J segment 9 bases; nucleotides outside the gene matches: 15. This CDR3 region has 15 residues. CDR1 is MGHDK and CDR2 is SYGVNS in the germline V gene.

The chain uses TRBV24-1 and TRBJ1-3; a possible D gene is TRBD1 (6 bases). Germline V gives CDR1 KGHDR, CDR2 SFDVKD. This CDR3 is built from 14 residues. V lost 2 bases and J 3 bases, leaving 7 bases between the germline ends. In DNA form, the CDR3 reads TGTGCCACCAGTGATTCAGGGGTTGGAAACACCATATATTTT. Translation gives CATSDSGVGNTIYF.

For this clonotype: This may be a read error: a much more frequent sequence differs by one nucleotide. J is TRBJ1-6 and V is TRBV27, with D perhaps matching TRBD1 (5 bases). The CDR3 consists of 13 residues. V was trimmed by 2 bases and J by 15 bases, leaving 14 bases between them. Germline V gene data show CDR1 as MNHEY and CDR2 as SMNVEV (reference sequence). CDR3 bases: TGTGCCAGCAGTTTAAAAAGGCGGGGACGCCTCCACTTT. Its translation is CASSLKRRGRLHF.

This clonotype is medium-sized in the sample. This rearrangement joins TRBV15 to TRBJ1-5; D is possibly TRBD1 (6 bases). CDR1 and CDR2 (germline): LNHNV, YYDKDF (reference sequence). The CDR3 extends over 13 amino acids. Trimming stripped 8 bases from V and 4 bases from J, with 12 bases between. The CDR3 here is CATEGGLNQPQHF. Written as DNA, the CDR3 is TGTGCCACCGAGGGGGGGCTTAATCAGCCCCAGCATTTT.

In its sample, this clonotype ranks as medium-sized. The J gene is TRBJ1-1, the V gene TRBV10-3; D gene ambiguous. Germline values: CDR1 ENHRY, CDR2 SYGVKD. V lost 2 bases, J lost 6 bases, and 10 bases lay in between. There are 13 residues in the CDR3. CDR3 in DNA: TGTGCCATCAGTGAGATAATAAGCGCTGAAGCTTTCTTT. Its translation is CAISEIISAEAFF.

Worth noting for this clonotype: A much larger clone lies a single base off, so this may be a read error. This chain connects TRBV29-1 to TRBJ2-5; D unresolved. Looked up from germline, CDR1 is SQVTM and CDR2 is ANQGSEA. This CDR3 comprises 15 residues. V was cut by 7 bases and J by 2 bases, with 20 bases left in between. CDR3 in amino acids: CSARNTWGLQETQYF. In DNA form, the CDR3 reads TGCAGCGCCCGTAACACATGGGGTCTACAAGAGACCCAGTACTTC.

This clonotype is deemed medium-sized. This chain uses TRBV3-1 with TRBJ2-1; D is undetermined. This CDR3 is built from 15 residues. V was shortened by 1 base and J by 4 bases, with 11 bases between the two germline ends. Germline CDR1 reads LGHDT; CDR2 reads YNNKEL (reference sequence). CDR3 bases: TGTGCCAGCAGCCAAGTCGCGCAGACATACAATGAGCAGTTCTTC. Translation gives CASSQVAQTYNEQFF.

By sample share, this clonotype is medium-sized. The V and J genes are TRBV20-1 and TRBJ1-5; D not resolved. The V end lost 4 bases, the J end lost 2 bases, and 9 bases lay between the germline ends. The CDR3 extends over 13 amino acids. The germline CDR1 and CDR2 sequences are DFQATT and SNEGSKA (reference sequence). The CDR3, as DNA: TGCAGTGCTAAAATAAGTGGCAATCAGCCCCAGCATTTT. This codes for CSAKISGNQPQHF.

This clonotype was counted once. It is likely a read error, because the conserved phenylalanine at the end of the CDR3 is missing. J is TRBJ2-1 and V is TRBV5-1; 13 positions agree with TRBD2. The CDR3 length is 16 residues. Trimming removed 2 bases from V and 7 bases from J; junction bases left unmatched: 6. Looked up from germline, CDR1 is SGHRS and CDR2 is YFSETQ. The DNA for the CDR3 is TGCGCCAGCAGCTTCCGGACTAGCGGGAGCCATAATGAGCAGTTCTCC. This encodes CASSFRTSGSHNEQFS.

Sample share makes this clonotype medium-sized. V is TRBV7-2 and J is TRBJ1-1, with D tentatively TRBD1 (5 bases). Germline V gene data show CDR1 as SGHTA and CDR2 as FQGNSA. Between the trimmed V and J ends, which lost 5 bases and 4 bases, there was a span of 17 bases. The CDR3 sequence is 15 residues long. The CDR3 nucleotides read TGTGCCAGCAGCAAAACAACAGGTAGGGCCACTGAAGCTTTCTTT. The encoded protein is CASSKTTGRATEAFF.

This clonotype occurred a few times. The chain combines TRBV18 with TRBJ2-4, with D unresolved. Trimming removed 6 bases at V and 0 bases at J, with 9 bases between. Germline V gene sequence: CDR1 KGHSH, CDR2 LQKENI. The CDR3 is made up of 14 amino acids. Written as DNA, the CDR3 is TGTGCCAGCTCTCCGGATCTAGCCAAAAACATTCAGTACTTC. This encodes CASSPDLAKNIQYF.

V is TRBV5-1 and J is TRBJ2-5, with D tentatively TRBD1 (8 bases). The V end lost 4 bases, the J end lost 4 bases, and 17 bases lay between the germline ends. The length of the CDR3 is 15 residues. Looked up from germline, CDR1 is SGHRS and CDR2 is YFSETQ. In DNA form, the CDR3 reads TGCGCCAGCAGCCTGCGTACAGGGGGGGGAGAGACCCAGTACTTC. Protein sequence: CASSLRTGGGETQYF.

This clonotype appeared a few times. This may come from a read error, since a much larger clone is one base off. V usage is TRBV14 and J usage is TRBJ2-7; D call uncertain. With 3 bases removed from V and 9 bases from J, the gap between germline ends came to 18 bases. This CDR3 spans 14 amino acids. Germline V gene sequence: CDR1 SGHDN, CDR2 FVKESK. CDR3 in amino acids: CASSQYHSTTSQYF. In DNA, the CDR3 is TGTGCCAGCAGCCAGTATCACTCCACTACGTCGCAGTACTTC.

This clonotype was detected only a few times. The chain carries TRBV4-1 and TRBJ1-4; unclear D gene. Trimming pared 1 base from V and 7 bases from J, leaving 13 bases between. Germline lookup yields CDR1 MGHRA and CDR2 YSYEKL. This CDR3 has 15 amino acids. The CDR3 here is CASSQVGILGEKLFF. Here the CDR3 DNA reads TGCGCCAGCAGCCAAGTGGGTATTCTAGGTGAAAAACTGTTTTTT.

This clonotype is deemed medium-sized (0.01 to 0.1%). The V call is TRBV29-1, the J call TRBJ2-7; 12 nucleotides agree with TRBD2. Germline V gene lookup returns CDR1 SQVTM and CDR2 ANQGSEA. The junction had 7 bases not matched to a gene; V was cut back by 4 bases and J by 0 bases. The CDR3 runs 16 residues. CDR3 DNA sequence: TGCAGCGTTGTCCTGACTAGCGGGAGTAGCTCCTACGAGCAGTACTTC. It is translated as CSVVLTSGSSSYEQYF.

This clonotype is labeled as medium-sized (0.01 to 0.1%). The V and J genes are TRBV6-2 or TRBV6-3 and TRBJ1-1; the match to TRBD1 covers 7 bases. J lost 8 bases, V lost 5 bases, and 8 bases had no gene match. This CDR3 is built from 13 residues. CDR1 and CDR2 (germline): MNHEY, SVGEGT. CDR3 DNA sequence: TGTGCCAGCAGTATCCCCGGGACAGCAGAAGCTTTCTTT. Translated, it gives CASSIPGTAEAFF.

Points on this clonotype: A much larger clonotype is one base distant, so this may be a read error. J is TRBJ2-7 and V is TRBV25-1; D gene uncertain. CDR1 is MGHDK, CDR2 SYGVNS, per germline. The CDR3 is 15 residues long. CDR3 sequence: CASSDSAIYFDDQYF. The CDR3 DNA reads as TGTGCCAGCAGTGACTCGGCGATTTATTTTGACGATCAGTACTTC.